This entry is about one TCR beta chain. Antigen: not known. The record originates from a study of memory CD4+ T cells and cytomegalovirus serostatus. Between the trimmed V and J ends, which lost 1 base and 6 bases, there was a span of 2 bases. CDR3 length: 11 residues. Germline CDR1 SEHNR, CDR2 FQNEAQ (reference sequence). Single viable CD3+CD4+CD8-CD45RO+ cells were sorted as the memory CD4+ T cells. Study-level findings and limits: Suggested: most of the CMV-linked TCR signature lies in CD4+ memory cells.

This table comes from immunoSEQ multiplex PCR, and its TCRdb copy is limited to in-frame clones, with some not included. Counted here are 50,000 or so clones, 82% occurring once; the ten biggest clones make up approximately 0.64%. The gene calls are TRBV7-9 and TRBJ2-3, with D unclear. The sequenced sample consisted of memory CD4+ T cells from blood. This TCR was recovered from an adult in good health and CMV-seronegative. In DNA form, the CDR3 reads TGTGCCAGCAGCTTAGTGGATACGCAGTATTTT. Translated: CASSLVDTQYF.